These T cell receptor beta chains were read from a single sample in a study of OX40 agonist ivuxolimab in advanced cancers. Assay used: immunoSEQ multiplex PCR; TCRdb lists only in-frame clones, some missing. The table lists just over 90,000 clones, more than 85% of them singletons, with about 3% in the top ten. The sequenced sample was CD4+ or CD8+ T cells sorted from blood, obtained in a trial of the OX40 agonist ivuxolimab. Receptor source: an adult with an advanced solid tumor such as melanoma, head and neck, liver or kidney cancer. Each CDR3 is given with its conserved first and last residue. D genes are given only for firm matches. The size of a clone is reported for some rows only, either as once, few or many, or as a class for expanded clones.

clone size | J gene | V gene | D gene | CDR3 DNA | CDR3 protein
NA | TRBJ2-1 | TRBV29-1 | NA | TGCAGCGTTGATGTTCTAGACAATGAGCAGTTCTTC | CSVDVLDNEQFF
once | TRBJ2-3 | TRBV6-5 | TRBD2 | TGTGCCAGCAGTTACGATAGAGGACTAGCGGCGCAGTATTTT | CASSYDRGLAAQYF
NA | TRBJ2-7 | TRBV2 | TRBD2 | TGTGCCAGCAGAGGCTGGACTAGCGGGGGATCCGAGCAGTACTTC | CASRGWTSGGSEQYF
few | TRBJ1-4 | TRBV4-1 | NA | TGCGCCAGCAGCTTCCACGGGGGAGGACTGTTTTTT | CASSFHGGGLFF
NA | TRBJ2-2 | TRBV11-2 | NA | TGTGCCAGCAGCGCCAGGGTTTCCGGGGAGCTGTTTTTT | CASSARVSGELFF
NA | TRBJ2-2 | TRBV6-5 | NA | TGTGCCAGCAGAAGCACTAACACCGGGGAGCTGTTTTTT | CASRSTNTGELFF
NA | TRBJ1-4 | TRBV12-5 | TRBD1 | TGTGCTAGTGGCCAGGGGGTCCAGGAAAAACTGTTTTTT | CASGQGVQEKLFF
NA | TRBJ2-3 | TRBV6-5 | NA | TGTGCCAGCAGCGCAGGGAGGAGTGCAGATACGCAGTATTTT | CASSAGRSADTQYF
NA | TRBJ2-6 | TRBV7-8 | NA | TGTGCCAGCAGCTTTCCCAGGGATCCTGGGGCCAACGTCCTGACTTTC | CASSFPRDPGANVLTF
few | TRBJ1-5 | TRBV19 | NA | TGTGCCAGTAGTATTGGGGGTCAGCCCCAGCATTTT | CASSIGGQPQHF
NA | TRBJ2-7 | TRBV18 | TRBD2 | TGTGCCAGCTCCCTAGCGGGAGAGCCCTACGAGCAGTACTTC | CASSLAGEPYEQYF
NA | TRBJ1-2 | TRBV6-5 | TRBD1 | TGTGCCAGCAGTTACTCTGGCAGGGGGAACTATGGCTACACCTTC | CASSYSGRGNYGYTF
NA | TRBJ1-5 | TRBV6-5 | NA | TGTGCCAGCAGTTACGGACGAAATCAGCCCCAGCATTTT | CASSYGRNQPQHF
NA | TRBJ2-7 | TRBV7-6 | NA | TGTGCCAGCAGCCGGCTCTCCGGGCCCCACGAGCAGTACTTC | CASSRLSGPHEQYF
NA | TRBJ2-7 | TRBV27 | TRBD1 | TGTGCCAGCAGTTTAATACAGGGGGCGGGCGAGCAGTACTTC | CASSLIQGAGEQYF
NA | TRBJ2-7 | TRBV10-3 | NA | TGTGCCATCAGTGAGTCAGGGGGGAGCTCCTACGAGCAGTACTTC | CAISESGGSSYEQYF
NA | TRBJ2-1 | TRBV28 | TRBD1 | TGTGCCAGCAGCCGGGGACAGCTAAATGAGCAGTTCTTC | CASSRGQLNEQFF
NA | TRBJ1-6 | TRBV7-2 | NA | TGTGCCAGCAGCTTAGAAGTCGTCCCCTATAATTCACCCCTCCACTTT | CASSLEVVPYNSPLHF
NA | TRBJ2-4 | TRBV2 | NA | TGTGCCACACAGGGTTCCAAAAACATTCAGTACTTC | CATQGSKNIQYF
NA | TRBJ2-2 | TRBV11-3 | NA | TGTGCCAGCAGTTCCAGGGAGGACACCGGGGAGCTGTTTTTT | CASSSREDTGELFF
NA | TRBJ1-5 | TRBV6-6 | NA | TGTGCCAGCAGTTACTCTTTCACCCAGCCCCAGCATTTT | CASSYSFTQPQHF
once | TRBJ2-1 | TRBV21-1 | NA | TGTGCCAGCAGCAAAGTCCCCGCTTCATGCCCCTCCGGGACTGGCTTCTACAATGAGCAGTTCTTC | CASSKVPASCPSGTGFYNEQFF
NA | TRBJ1-2 | TRBV19 | NA | TGTGCCAGTAGTATAACTCCCCAGGGGCTACGCTATGGCTACACCTTC | CASSITPQGLRYGYTF
NA | TRBJ1-2 | TRBV5-1 | TRBD1 | TGCGCCAGCAGCTTGGCGGGTACAGGGGGGACTAATGGCTACACCTTC | CASSLAGTGGTNGYTF
NA | TRBJ1-2 | TRBV27 | TRBD1 | TGTGCCAGCAGTTTAAGGACAGGTTTCTATGGCTACACCTTC | CASSLRTGFYGYTF
NA | TRBJ1-6 | TRBV27 | NA | TGTGCCAGCAGTTTGCTAAAAAATTCACCCCTCCACTTT | CASSLLKNSPLHF
NA | TRBJ1-1 | TRBV29-1 | NA | TGCAGCGCCCGAGGTGGAGGGGTCAATGAAGCTTTCTTT | CSARGGGVNEAFF
NA | TRBJ2-5 | TRBV4-1 | NA | TGCGCCAGCAGCCAAGTGGCCAGTGATAGTGAGACCCAGTACTTC | CASSQVASDSETQYF
NA | TRBJ2-1 | TRBV19 | TRBD2 | TGTGCCAGTAGTATAACTAGCGCACAATACAATGAGCAGTTCTTC | CASSITSAQYNEQFF
NA | TRBJ1-2 | TRBV2 | NA | TGTGCCAGCAGTGAAGCCGGAAAACCCTATGGCTACACCTTC | CASSEAGKPYGYTF
NA | TRBJ2-1 | TRBV4-3 | NA | TGCGCCAGCAGCCGAGGGGTGGGGACGAGCTCCTACAATGAGCAGTTCTTC | CASSRGVGTSSYNEQFF
NA | TRBJ2-2 | TRBV9 | NA | TGTGCCAGCAGCGTAGTGTCTCACGGGGAGCTGTTTTTT | CASSVVSHGELFF
NA | TRBJ2-7 | TRBV7-8 | TRBD2 | TGTGCCAGCAGCCCCCAGTGGACTAGCGGGAGTAACGAGCAGTACTTC | CASSPQWTSGSNEQYF
NA | TRBJ2-7 | TRBV19 | TRBD1 | TGTGCCAGTAGTCTAGGGACAGGCGCCTACGAGCAGTACTTC | CASSLGTGAYEQYF
NA | TRBJ1-4 | TRBV6-1 | NA | TGTGCCAGCAGTGAAGGCGCTGCAACTAATGAAAAACTGTTTTTT | CASSEGAATNEKLFF
NA | TRBJ1-1 | TRBV4-3 | NA | TGCGCCAGCAGCCAAGATAAGGAGGGAGGGCTTCGGAGAACTGAAGCTTTCTTT | CASSQDKEGGLRRTEAFF
NA | TRBJ1-2 | TRBV27 | NA | TGTGCCAGCAGTTTACCCGGTGGATACGGCTACACCTTC | CASSLPGGYGYTF
NA | TRBJ1-1 | TRBV29-1 | TRBD1 | TGCAGCGTCCCGTGGACAGGGCCGAAGGACACTGAAGCTTTCTTT | CSVPWTGPKDTEAFF
NA | TRBJ2-1 | TRBV5-1 | TRBD1 | TGCGCCAGCAGCTTGGCCCCCGGGACAGGGGACAATGAGCAGTTCTTC | CASSLAPGTGDNEQFF
NA | TRBJ1-2 | TRBV29-1 | TRBD1 | TGCAGCGCCTTGGGTCTCCGGGACAGCGACTATGGCTACACCTTC | CSALGLRDSDYGYTF
NA | TRBJ2-7 | TRBV5-1 | TRBD2 | TGCGCCAGCAGCGAGGGACTAGCGGGGGGCTACGAGCAGTACTTC | CASSEGLAGGYEQYF
few | TRBJ1-1 | TRBV19 | NA | TGTGCCAGTAGTCCCGCGGAGGGACCTGAAGCTTTCTTT | CASSPAEGPEAFF
NA | TRBJ2-1 | TRBV7-8 | NA | TGTGCCAGCAGCTCCCGGACCCGGGAGCGTCTCAATGAGCAGTTCTTC | CASSSRTRERLNEQFF
NA | TRBJ1-1 | TRBV6-5 | NA | TGTGCCAGCAGAGAGGACAGCCCGACTGAAGCTTTCTTT | CASREDSPTEAFF
NA | TRBJ2-5 | TRBV6-5 | NA | TGTGCCAGCAGTTACTCGCTAGGGAAAGAGACCCAGTACTTC | CASSYSLGKETQYF
once | TRBJ2-5 | TRBV5-6 | NA | TGTGCCAGCAGCTTACCACGGCATGACGGCCAAGAGACCCAGTACTTC | CASSLPRHDGQETQYF
NA | TRBJ2-5 | TRBV7-8 | TRBD1 | TGTGCCAGCAGACAGGGGGGTAGAGAGACCCAGTACTTC | CASRQGGRETQYF
NA | TRBJ2-2 | TRBV6-5 | NA | TGTGCCAGCAGTTACTCGATGGGGACGAAGAATGAGCTGTTTTTT | CASSYSMGTKNELFF
NA | TRBJ2-1 | TRBV11-2 | NA | TGTGCCAGCAGCTCGTTCCAGGGGAGTGAGCAGTTCTTC | CASSSFQGSEQFF
once | TRBJ1-1 | TRBV19 | NA | TGTGCCAGTAGAGATTCGGTCACTGAAGCTTTCTTT | CASRDSVTEAFF
NA | TRBJ1-2 | TRBV27 | NA | TGTGCCAGCAGTCTAGGGGGAGGTTCCTCGGGGGGCTACACCTTC | CASSLGGGSSGGYTF
NA | TRBJ2-1 | TRBV5-1 | TRBD2 | TGCGCCAGCAGCTTGAGGCTAGCGGGTTCTCGGAATGAGCAGTTCTTC | CASSLRLAGSRNEQFF
NA | TRBJ1-4 | TRBV7-2 | NA | TGTGCCAGCAGCTTAGTTGGAGGAGTCCTTAATGAAAAACTGTTTTTT | CASSLVGGVLNEKLFF
NA | TRBJ2-1 | TRBV28 | NA | TGTGCCAGCAGCCCCTTTTTTAGGGTCTCCTACAATGAGCAGTTCTTC | CASSPFFRVSYNEQFF
NA | TRBJ2-7 | TRBV6-5 | NA | TGTGCGACCAAGGGACCACCGAGTATCGTGGCCGAGCAGTACTTC | CATKGPPSIVAEQYF